The 30 T cell receptor beta chains listed next were all sequenced from one sample in a study of control samples from healthy donors and cancer patients. Only in-frame clones appear in the TCRdb table, and some are missing; sequencing was by immunoSEQ multiplex PCR. Of some 160,000 clones in the sample, approximately 96% are singletons; the top ten hold about 8.5%. The sequenced sample consisted of blood. Receptors originate from a woman aged 40 to 50 in good health.

Here the CDR3 reads CASSQELYRMNTEAFF. CDR3 in DNA: TGCGCCAGCAGCCAAGAACTATACAGGATGAACACTGAAGCTTTCTTT. The rearrangement joins TRBV4-3 to TRBJ1-1, with a weak D call TRBD1 (5 bases). The germline gives CDR1 LGHNA, CDR2 YSLEER. V lost 0 bases to trimming and J lost 0 bases, with 11 bases between them. The CDR3 has 16 residues.

This chain connects TRBV7-9 to TRBJ2-5; 12 bases map to TRBD2. This CDR3 comprises 16 residues. The V and J ends lost 2 bases and 5 bases, in that order; junction bases with no gene match: 6. CDR1 and CDR2 from the germline V gene are SEHNR and FQNEAQ (reference sequence). The CDR3 sequence: CASSLSSGGASETQYF. The CDR3, as DNA: TGTGCCAGCAGCTTATCTAGCGGGGGGGCAAGCGAGACCCAGTACTTC.

The chain couples TRBV29-1 to TRBJ2-1; 9 bases are a match to TRBD2. Germline V gene data show CDR1 as SQVTM and CDR2 as ANQGSEA. This CDR3 comprises 14 residues. V shed 5 bases, J shed 6 bases, and the junction held 8 bases outside the gene matches. CDR3 sequence (DNA): TGCAGCGTTCCACCGGGACTAGCTGCCAATGAGCAGTTCTTC. Protein: CSVPPGLAANEQFF.

J is TRBJ1-5 and V is TRBV2, with D unclear. CDR3 length: 15 amino acids. In germline, CDR1 is SNHLY, CDR2 FYNNEI. V was clipped by 5 bases and J by 1 base, with 12 bases between them. This chain's CDR3 is CASSFQGLSNQPQHF. CDR3 DNA: TGTGCCAGCAGTTTCCAAGGGTTGAGCAATCAGCCCCAGCATTTT.

This chain uses TRBV6-2 or TRBV6-3 with TRBJ2-1, with 9 nucleotides matching TRBD1. With V trimmed by 5 bases and J by 8 bases, 10 bases remained unmatched. This CDR3 is 15 amino acids long. From germline, CDR1 is MNHEY and CDR2 SVGEGT. The CDR3 protein is CASSPGQGQRDEQFF. DNA for the CDR3: TGTGCCAGCAGTCCGGGACAGGGTCAGAGGGATGAGCAGTTCTTC.

The chain links TRBV15 to TRBJ1-2; D ambiguous. CDR1 is LNHNV, CDR2 YYDKDF, per germline (reference sequence). Trimming stripped 1 base from V and 6 bases from J, with 9 bases between. The CDR3 loop spans 13 amino acids. This chain's CDR3 is CATSRVFRDGYTF. CDR3 coding DNA: TGTGCCACCAGCAGAGTATTCCGGGATGGCTACACCTTC.

The CDR3 reads CASREETYEQYF. The CDR3, as DNA: TGTGCCAGCCGAGAAGAAACCTACGAGCAGTACTTC. V is TRBV2 and J is TRBJ2-7; unclear D gene. V was clipped by 8 bases and J by 2 bases, with 10 bases between them. CDR1 is SNHLY and CDR2 is FYNNEI in the germline V gene. There are 12 residues in the CDR3.

This clone occurred once. The chain is built from TRBV5-1 and TRBJ1-4; D is uncertain. The CDR3 runs to 11 residues. Germline assignment: CDR1 SGHRS and CDR2 YFSETQ. Trimming took 4 bases from V and 7 from J, leaving 5 bases between them. CDR3 loop: CASSGGEKLFF. CDR3 sequence (DNA): TGCGCCAGCAGCGGTGGTGAAAAACTGTTTTTT.

The chain employs TRBV7-2 and TRBJ2-7; D is ambiguous. Trimming took off 5 bases at V and 1 base at J, with 15 bases between the two ends. The germline CDR1 and CDR2 sequences are SGHTA and FQGNSA. The CDR3 sequence is 15 residues long. The chain's CDR3 is CASSPVADGSYEQYF. The CDR3, as DNA: TGTGCCAGCAGCCCCGTCGCGGACGGTTCCTACGAGCAGTACTTC.

About this clone itself: At one boundary the junction diverges from the germline segment, which might be a read error. This chain joins TRBV7-2 and TRBJ2-2; D is ambiguous. The CDR3 is 13 residues long. Germline assignment: CDR1 SGHTA and CDR2 FQGNSA. CDR3 nucleotides: TGTGCCAGCAGCTTAGGGAACCCCGGGGAGCTGTTTTTT. This codes for CASSLGNPGELFF.

The rearrangement joins TRBV9 to TRBJ1-4; D gene unclear. Germline CDR1 SGDLS, CDR2 YYNGEE. The CDR3 extends over 13 amino acids. The V and J ends lost 0 bases and 3 bases respectively, with 3 bases between them. In DNA, the CDR3 is TGTGCCAGCAGCGTAGAGCCTAATGAAAAACTGTTTTTT. Protein: CASSVEPNEKLFF.

The chain is built from TRBV29-1 and TRBJ2-5, with TRBD2 as a possible D gene (6 bases). CDR1 and CDR2 (germline): SQVTM, ANQGSEA. With 5 bases removed from V and 6 bases from J, the gap between germline ends came to 16 bases. This CDR3 contains 13 residues. For the CDR3, the DNA is TGCAGCGTTCACCAGGGACTTCGGAAGACCCAGTACTTC. Its translation: CSVHQGLRKTQYF.

The chain combines TRBV19 with TRBJ1-5; D ambiguous. This CDR3 contains 16 residues. Germline V gene lookup returns CDR1 LNHDA and CDR2 SQIVND (reference sequence). The V gene lost 2 bases and the J gene lost 0 bases, with 11 bases spanning the gap. The CDR3 DNA is TGTGCCAGTAGTATACCGGCAGGCCGTAGCAATCAGCCCCAGCATTTT. It yields the protein CASSIPAGRSNQPQHF.

This clone has only a few counts. The genes are TRBV7-9 and TRBJ2-7, with D tentatively TRBD1 (6 bases). The CDR3 has 16 amino acids. Trimming took off 7 bases at V and 1 base at J, with 20 bases between the two ends. Germline values: CDR1 SEHNR, CDR2 FQNEAQ (reference sequence). The CDR3 is CASKGRGSVRSYEQYF. CDR3 bases: TGTGCCAGCAAAGGCAGGGGAAGTGTTAGGTCCTACGAGCAGTACTTC.

This chain joins TRBV6-4 and TRBJ1-1, with TRBD1 matching over 9 bases. The CDR3 extends over 14 amino acids. Looked up from germline, CDR1 is MRHNA and CDR2 is SNTAGT. V dropped 4 bases and J dropped 4; count of bases not matched to a gene: 4. The CDR3 sequence is CASSVSTGGTEAFF. Written as DNA, the CDR3 is TGTGCCAGCAGTGTGTCGACAGGGGGCACTGAAGCTTTCTTT.

The rearrangement joins TRBV10-3 to TRBJ1-6; TRBD1 matches 8 bases. In germline, CDR1 is ENHRY, CDR2 SYGVKD. The ends lost 0 bases at V and 5 bases at J; junction bases unmatched: 3. There are 16 residues in the CDR3. This chain's CDR3 is CAISESADRDNSPLHF. CDR3 nucleotides: TGTGCCATCAGTGAGTCTGCGGACAGGGATAATTCACCCCTCCACTTT.

The chain recombines TRBV10-1 with TRBJ1-2, with TRBD1 matching over 7 bases. The trim removed 4 bases at V and 4 bases at J, leaving 12 bases unmatched. The CDR3 is 16 amino acids. The germline CDR1 and CDR2 sequences are WNHNN and SYGVQD (reference sequence). CDR3 sequence: CASSADRAVPSYGYTF. The CDR3 DNA reads TGCGCCAGCAGTGCTGACAGGGCGGTTCCTTCCTATGGCTACACCTTC.

The V and J genes are TRBV7-9 and TRBJ1-5; D is uncertain. The CDR3 totals 13 residues. Germline V gene sequence: CDR1 SEHNR, CDR2 FQNEAQ (reference sequence). The V and J ends lost 5 bases and 0 bases respectively, with 5 bases between them. CDR3 sequence: CASSRDSNQPQHF. As DNA, the CDR3 is TGTGCCAGCAGCAGGGATAGCAATCAGCCCCAGCATTTT. Full variable domain (outside the CDR3, taken from reference TRBV7-9 and TRBJ1-5): DTGVSQNPRHKITKRGQNVTFRCDPISEHNRLYWYRQTLGQGPEFLTYFQNEAQLEKSRLLSDRFSAERPKGSFSTLEIQRTEQGDSAMYLCASSRDSNQPQHFGDGTRLSIL.

This clone appeared once. V usage is TRBV7-6 and J usage is TRBJ2-6, with 8 bases identical to TRBD1. In germline, CDR1 is SGHVS, CDR2 FNYEAQ. The CDR3 runs to 17 residues. V was clipped by 0 bases and J by 2 bases; unmatched bases: 3. CDR3 sequence (DNA): TGTGCCAGCAGCTTAGCTTACAGGGGGGCTGGGGCCAACGTCCTGACTTTC. The encoded protein is CASSLAYRGAGANVLTF.

The chain has TRBV19 and TRBJ2-7; TRBD2 might be the D (6 bases). The CDR3 runs 15 residues. The germline CDR1 and CDR2 sequences are LNHDA and SQIVND (reference sequence). V lost 5 bases and J lost 0, with 14 bases in between. In nucleotides, the CDR3 is TGTGCCAGTAGTGCGGGACGGGGAAGCTCCTACGAGCAGTACTTC. This encodes CASSAGRGSSYEQYF.

The chain couples TRBV14 to TRBJ2-7; D is unclear. CDR1 is SGHDN, CDR2 FVKESK, per germline. V lost 0 bases, J lost 4 bases, and 4 bases lay in between. The CDR3 runs to 12 residues. CDR3 in amino acids: CASSQDTYEQYF. As DNA, the CDR3 is TGTGCCAGCAGCCAAGATACATACGAGCAGTACTTC.

The genes are TRBV18 and TRBJ1-1; D gene ambiguous. The V end lost 4 bases, the J end lost 5 bases, and 14 bases lay between the germline ends. The germline V gene has CDR1 KGHSH and CDR2 LQKENI. The CDR3 covers 14 residues. Here the CDR3 reads CASSLQPVRTEAFF. The CDR3 DNA follows: TGTGCCAGCTCACTCCAGCCGGTAAGGACTGAAGCTTTCTTT.

The rearrangement links TRBV20-1 to TRBJ2-1; D is possibly TRBD1 or TRBD2 (5 bases each). The germline V gene has CDR1 DFQATT and CDR2 SNEGSKA (reference sequence). There are 11 residues in the CDR3. V was cut by 3 bases and J by 8 bases, with 8 bases left in between. The CDR3 DNA reads TGCAGTGCTAGGGGACCCGATGAGCAGTTCTTC. Translation: CSARGPDEQFF.

The chain uses TRBV4-1 and TRBJ1-2; D is unresolved. Per germline, CDR1 MGHRA and CDR2 YSYEKL. Trimming shortened V by 3 bases and J by 0 bases, and 11 bases separated the two germline ends. The CDR3 loop spans 15 amino acids. CDR3 nucleotide sequence: TGCGCCAGCAGCCAGCTACAACATGCTAACTATGGCTACACCTTC. Amino acids: CASSQLQHANYGYTF.

The V gene is TRBV7-2, the J gene TRBJ2-1; TRBD1 aligns across 9 bases. This CDR3 is built from 15 residues. Germline V gene data show CDR1 as SGHTA and CDR2 as FQGNSA. V was clipped by 2 bases and J by 6 bases; unmatched bases: 5. The CDR3 DNA sequence: TGTGCCAGCAGCTTACACAGGGGGCAGGGCAATGAGCAGTTCTTC. As protein: CASSLHRGQGNEQFF.

The V call is TRBV30, the J call TRBJ1-6; D unclear. The germline V and J ends were trimmed by 2 bases and 13 bases, with 12 bases remaining between them. CDR3 length: 12 amino acids. Per germline, CDR1 GTSNPN and CDR2 SVGIG (reference sequence). The CDR3 sequence is CAWSINKQPLHF. The DNA for the CDR3 is TGTGCCTGGAGTATCAATAAACAGCCCCTCCACTTT.

The V and J genes are TRBV13 and TRBJ1-1; no reliable D call. Germline values: CDR1 PRHDT, CDR2 FYEKMQ (reference sequence). Trimming took 1 base from V and 7 from J, leaving 13 bases between them. The CDR3 length is 14 residues. The CDR3 loop is CASSLVYGMGEAFF. CDR3 sequence (DNA): TGTGCCAGCAGCTTAGTTTATGGGATGGGTGAAGCTTTCTTT.

The chain joins TRBV4-3 to TRBJ2-1; 7 bases fit TRBD2. Germline V CDR1 and CDR2: LGHNA, YSLEER. V gave up 6 bases and J gave up 7 bases; unmatched junction bases: 9. The CDR3 covers 14 residues. The CDR3: CASSRLAVENEQFF. The DNA for the CDR3 is TGCGCCAGCAGTCGACTAGCCGTTGAGAATGAGCAGTTCTTC.

The CDR3 here is CASTDRTTGPGSPLHF. DNA of the CDR3: TGCGCCAGCACTGACCGGACGACAGGGCCAGGTTCACCCCTCCACTTT. J is TRBJ1-6 and V is TRBV5-1, with TRBD1 matching 7 bases. Per germline, CDR1 SGHRS and CDR2 YFSETQ. Trimming at V came to 6 bases and at J to 9 bases, leaving 15 bases not matched to a gene. The CDR3 is 16 residues long.

The chain combines TRBV2 with TRBJ2-3, with D perhaps matching TRBD1 (6 bases). V lost 6 bases, J lost 0 bases, and 16 bases lay in between. The CDR3 spans 16 residues. The germline gives CDR1 SNHLY, CDR2 FYNNEI. The CDR3 DNA reads as TGTGCCAGCAGGGACGGGACAATATCTAGCACAGATACGCAGTATTTT. It yields the protein CASRDGTISSTDTQYF.